These 10 T cell receptor beta chains were sequenced from one sample in a study of cytomegalovirus exposure and HLA in healthy donors. Data came from immunoSEQ multiplex PCR; TCRdb stores just in-frame clones and leaves some out. The table shows approximately 280,000 clones, with approximately 86% occurring only once. What was sequenced was PBMCs. Receptors originate from a woman aged 18-29 years in good health and CMV-seronegative.

The chain links TRBV13 to TRBJ2-4; a possible D gene is TRBD1 (6 bases). This CDR3 region has 17 residues. CDR1 is PRHDT, CDR2 FYEKMQ, per germline (reference sequence). Trimming removed 3 bases from V and 8 bases from J, with 23 bases in between. The CDR3 DNA reads TGTGCCAGCAGCTTGGAAACGGGACACCAAAGAGGGGACATTCAGTACTTC. This gives the protein CASSLETGHQRGDIQYF.

V and J are TRBV5-8 and TRBJ1-2; TRBD1 agrees at 9 bases. This CDR3 is built from 15 residues. V shed 2 bases, J shed 7 bases, and the junction held 9 bases outside the gene matches. Per germline, CDR1 SGHTS and CDR2 YDEGEE. CDR3 amino acids: CASSFTGTGKPGYTF. CDR3 sequence (DNA): TGTGCCAGCAGCTTTACCGGGACAGGGAAACCTGGCTACACCTTC. The complete variable domain, with remaining parts taken from reference TRBV5-8 and TRBJ1-2, reads EAGVTQSPTHLIKTRGQQATLRCSPISGHTSVYWYQQALGLGLQFLLWYDEGEERNRGNFPPRFSGRQFPNYSSELNVNALELEDSALYLCASSFTGTGKPGYTFGSGTRLTVV.

The chain couples TRBV5-1 to TRBJ2-1, with D maybe TRBD1 (5 bases). This CDR3 region has 14 residues. V dropped 1 base and J dropped 6 bases, with 11 bases sitting between them. Germline V gives CDR1 SGHRS, CDR2 YFSETQ. CDR3 region: CASSLSPRVNEQFF. CDR3 DNA: TGCGCCAGCAGCTTGTCACCCAGGGTCAATGAGCAGTTCTTC.

The CDR3 is CASSSGQLYGYTF. CDR3 DNA: TGTGCCAGCAGTTCAGGACAGCTCTATGGCTACACCTTC. The chain couples TRBV27 to TRBJ1-2, with a tentative D call TRBD1 (6 bases). Trimming removed 4 bases at V and 4 bases at J, with 10 bases between. Looked up from germline, CDR1 is MNHEY and CDR2 is SMNVEV (reference sequence). CDR3 length: 13 residues.

The V and J genes are TRBV29-1 and TRBJ2-3; D gene uncertain. Germline-derived CDR1 and CDR2 are SQVTM and ANQGSEA. This CDR3 comprises 15 residues. The V gene lost 5 bases and the J gene lost 0 bases, with 15 bases spanning the gap. CDR3 region: CSVSPPDSSTDTQYF. The CDR3 nucleotides are TGCAGCGTTTCCCCCCCAGATTCTAGCACAGATACGCAGTATTTT.

The chain employs TRBV7-2 and TRBJ2-7, with 10 bases that match TRBD2. Trimming removed 3 bases from V and 0 bases from J; junction bases left unmatched: 11. This CDR3 has 18 amino acids. Per the germline V gene, CDR1 is SGHTA and CDR2 is FQGNSA. The CDR3 DNA sequence: TGTGCCAGCAGCTTGGGGGCTAGCGGGAGCCAAAGCTCCTACGAGCAGTACTTC. Protein: CASSLGASGSQSSYEQYF.

This chain connects TRBV11-3 to TRBJ2-7, with unresolved D. Trimming cost V 0 bases and J 3 bases, with 3 bases left between them. CDR3 length: 12 residues. Per germline, CDR1 SGHNT and CDR2 YENEEA. In nucleotides, the CDR3 is TGTGCCAGCAGCTTAGATCGCTACGAGCAGTACTTC. The encoded protein is CASSLDRYEQYF.

The CDR3 protein is CASSPRGPPSNQPQHF. In DNA, the CDR3 is TGTGCCAGCAGCCCCAGGGGCCCTCCCAGCAATCAGCCCCAGCATTTT. The chain has TRBV7-2 and TRBJ1-5; weak D call: TRBD1 (6 bases). V gave up 5 bases and J gave up 1 base, with 15 bases separating them. CDR3 size: 16 residues. Germline V lookup: CDR1 SGHTA, CDR2 FQGNSA.

The CDR3 is CASSLGLRGPGNTIYF. The CDR3 DNA is TGCGCCAGCAGCTTGGGTTTGCGGGGGCCTGGAAACACCATATATTTT. The V gene is TRBV5-1, the J gene TRBJ1-3, with D perhaps TRBD1 (6 bases). Germline V lookup: CDR1 SGHRS, CDR2 YFSETQ. V lost 0 bases to trimming and J lost 2 bases, with 12 bases between them. The CDR3 sequence is 16 residues long. The full variable domain, rest sourced from reference TRBV5-1 and TRBJ1-3, is KAGVTQTPRYLIKTRGQQVTLSCSPISGHRSVSWYQQTPGQGLQFLFEYFSETQRNKGNFPGRFSGRQFSNSRSEMNVSTLELGDSALYLCASSLGLRGPGNTIYFGEGSWLTVV.

The J gene is TRBJ1-1, the V gene TRBV6-5; weak D call: TRBD1 (6 bases). This CDR3 is 14 amino acids long. CDR1 is MNHEY, CDR2 SVGAGI, per germline. The ends were cut back, 6 bases at V and 4 bases at J, with 15 bases in the middle. The CDR3 coding sequence is TGTGCCAGCAGGCCCCAACAGGGCGGCACTGAAGCTTTCTTT. This encodes CASRPQQGGTEAFF.